The 18 T cell receptor beta chains below all came from one sample that was sequenced in a study of T cell responses to AZD1222 COVID-19 vaccine. Assay used: immunoSEQ multiplex PCR; TCRdb lists only in-frame clones, some missing. The profile shows some 130,000 clones, about 90% of them singletons. The material was peripheral blood, obtained on day 0 of AZD1222 vaccination. The receptor set was obtained from an adult in good health.

This chain joins TRBV5-1 and TRBJ1-1, with TRBD1 matching 8 bases. Germline CDR1 reads SGHRS; CDR2 reads YFSETQ. Germline trimming cut 4 bases from V and 11 bases from J; bases unmatched to any gene: 4. The CDR3 spans 11 residues. In DNA, the CDR3 is TGCGCCAGCAGCAGGGGACAGGTGGCTTTCTTT. Residues: CASSRGQVAFF.

The J gene is TRBJ1-1, the V gene TRBV5-1, with unresolved D. CDR3 length: 14 residues. CDR1 SGHRS and CDR2 YFSETQ come from the germline V gene. Trimming left V 4 bases short and J 6 bases short, with 16 bases between. CDR3 sequence reads: CASSPWASSPEAFF. The CDR3, as DNA: TGCGCCAGCAGCCCCTGGGCTAGCAGCCCTGAAGCTTTCTTT.

The V and J genes are TRBV19 and TRBJ2-7; 11 nucleotides align to TRBD2. V was clipped by 4 bases and J by 0 bases; unmatched bases: 11. Germline loops: CDR1 LNHDA, CDR2 SQIVND (reference sequence). CDR3 length: 18 residues. Written as DNA, the CDR3 is TGTGCCAGTAGTAGGAGGACTAGCGGGTCACCGAGCTCCTACGAGCAGTACTTC. This gives the protein CASSRRTSGSPSSYEQYF.

This chain uses TRBV10-1 with TRBJ2-1, with 11 bases aligning to TRBD2. There are 16 residues in the CDR3. V was clipped by 5 bases and J by 0 bases; unmatched bases: 3. CDR1 WNHNN and CDR2 SYGVQD come from the germline V gene (reference sequence). CDR3 nucleotide sequence: TGCGCCAGCAGTCAGCTAGCGGGAGGCTCCTACAATGAGCAGTTCTTC. It yields the protein CASSQLAGGSYNEQFF.

This chain uses TRBV19 with TRBJ1-2; 12 nucleotides line up with TRBD1. Germline trimming cut 11 bases from V and 2 bases from J; bases unmatched to any gene: 9. The V gene's germline CDR1 is LNHDA and CDR2 SQIVND (reference sequence). The CDR3 length is 15 residues. CDR3: CAVYGGQGANYGYTF. CDR3 nucleotide sequence: TGTGCCGTTTACGGGGGACAGGGGGCGAACTATGGCTACACCTTC.

The chain couples TRBV29-1 to TRBJ1-1; a weak D match, TRBD1 (6 bases). Trimming stripped 4 bases from V and 5 bases from J, with 14 bases between. Germline CDR1 reads SQVTM; CDR2 reads ANQGSEA. This CDR3 is 13 amino acids long. The CDR3: CSVAQDSWTEAFF. The CDR3 DNA reads as TGCAGCGTTGCACAGGACAGTTGGACTGAAGCTTTCTTT.

The rearrangement links TRBV11-2 to TRBJ2-7, with D hard to call. Germline CDR1 is SGHAT and CDR2 is FQNNGV. The CDR3 runs to 14 residues. V shed 3 bases and J shed 3 bases, with 12 bases lying between them. CDR3 coding DNA: TGTGCCAGCAGCTTCTTGCGGAAGAACTACGAGCAGTACTTC. It translates to CASSFLRKNYEQYF.

The rearrangement joins TRBV3-1 (or the pseudogene TRBV3-2) to TRBJ2-2; TRBD1 matches 8 bases. The V gene's germline CDR1 is LGHDT and CDR2 YNNKEL (reference sequence). Trimming took 6 bases from V and 3 from J; bases not matched to a gene: 9. This CDR3 has 16 residues. The CDR3 coding sequence is TGTGCCAGCAGACGATGGACAGGGTCTGACACCGGGGAGCTGTTTTTT. It yields the protein CASRRWTGSDTGELFF.

This sequence joins TRBV5-1 and TRBJ2-3; TRBD2 agrees at 13 bases. CDR1 SGHRS and CDR2 YFSETQ come from the germline V gene. V was pared by 2 bases and J by 5 bases, with 5 bases of the junction left unmatched. CDR3 size: 16 residues. CDR3 in amino acids: CASSLLAGGLVDTQYF. The CDR3 coding sequence is TGCGCCAGCAGCTTACTAGCGGGGGGGCTGGTAGATACGCAGTATTTT.

This clone was seen only a few times. This chain connects TRBV2 to TRBJ1-2; 9 bases are a match to TRBD1. Germline-derived CDR1 and CDR2 are SNHLY and FYNNEI. V lost 5 bases, J lost 7 bases, and 8 bases stayed unmatched. The length of the CDR3 is 14 residues. The CDR3 nucleotides read TGTGCCAGCAGTCACGAACAGGGGGCGTTTGGCTACACCTTC. Translating gives CASSHEQGAFGYTF.

This chain links TRBV5-1 with TRBJ1-1; D is uncertain. This CDR3 contains 14 residues. The germline gives CDR1 SGHRS, CDR2 YFSETQ. V was pared by 0 bases and J by 1 base, with 7 bases between. The CDR3 DNA follows: TGCGCCAGCAGCTTGGGTTTTGGGAACACTGAAGCTTTCTTT. As protein: CASSLGFGNTEAFF.

V usage is TRBV7-9 and J usage is TRBJ2-5, with D possibly being TRBD2 (6 bases). The V and J ends lost 4 bases and 3 bases respectively, with 15 bases between them. CDR3 length: 15 residues. Germline lookup yields CDR1 SEHNR and CDR2 FQNEAQ (reference sequence). The CDR3 is CASSSLEGGKETQYF. Here the CDR3 DNA reads TGTGCCAGCAGCTCCCTTGAGGGAGGTAAAGAGACCCAGTACTTC.

The chain recombines TRBV10-3 with TRBJ1-1; D is uncertain. V was shortened by 7 bases and J by 5 bases, with 8 bases between the two germline ends. This CDR3 contains 11 residues. CDR1 is ENHRY, CDR2 SYGVKD, per germline. The CDR3 reads CAITRGTEAFF. DNA of the CDR3: TGTGCCATCACCCGAGGGACTGAAGCTTTCTTT.

The V call is TRBV7-3, the J call TRBJ2-5; no clear D. V lost 3 bases, J lost 1 base, and 12 bases lay in between. Germline values: CDR1 SGHTA, CDR2 FQGTGA. There are 15 residues in the CDR3. The CDR3 nucleotides are TGTGCCAGCAGCTTTACGGTCGGCGGCCAAGAGACCCAGTACTTC. Translated: CASSFTVGGQETQYF.

V gene TRBV7-8 combines with J gene TRBJ2-5; possibly TRBD1 for D (5 bases). The germline gives CDR1 SGHVS, CDR2 FQNEAQ. The CDR3 loop spans 14 amino acids. V was clipped by 5 bases and J by 2 bases, with 12 bases between them. The DNA for the CDR3 is TGTGCCAGCAGCCCCCAGGGAATACAAGAGACCCAGTACTTC. The encoded protein is CASSPQGIQETQYF.

The V call is TRBV12-3 or TRBV12-4, the J call TRBJ1-2; D might be TRBD1 (5 bases). The CDR3 covers 13 residues. Trimming stripped 8 bases from V and 8 bases from J, with 18 bases between. The CDR3 here is CASRWDRSEGYTF. The CDR3 DNA follows: TGTGCCAGCCGTTGGGACCGATCGGAAGGCTACACCTTC.

V and J are TRBV5-1 and TRBJ2-5; D is unclear. Germline V lookup: CDR1 SGHRS, CDR2 YFSETQ. The length of the CDR3 is 11 residues. Trimming left V 5 bases short and J 5 bases short, with 7 bases between. The chain's CDR3 is CASRGGETQYF. Here the CDR3 DNA reads TGCGCCAGCAGAGGTGGGGAGACCCAGTACTTC.

V and J are TRBV28 and TRBJ1-2, with D hard to call. Germline CDR1 MDHEN, CDR2 SYDVKM. This CDR3 is 14 amino acids long. Trimming pared 6 bases from V and 2 bases from J, leaving 13 bases between. In DNA, the CDR3 is TGTGCCAGCAGCCTGTCTAGGAAAAACTATGGCTACACCTTC. Residues: CASSLSRKNYGYTF.